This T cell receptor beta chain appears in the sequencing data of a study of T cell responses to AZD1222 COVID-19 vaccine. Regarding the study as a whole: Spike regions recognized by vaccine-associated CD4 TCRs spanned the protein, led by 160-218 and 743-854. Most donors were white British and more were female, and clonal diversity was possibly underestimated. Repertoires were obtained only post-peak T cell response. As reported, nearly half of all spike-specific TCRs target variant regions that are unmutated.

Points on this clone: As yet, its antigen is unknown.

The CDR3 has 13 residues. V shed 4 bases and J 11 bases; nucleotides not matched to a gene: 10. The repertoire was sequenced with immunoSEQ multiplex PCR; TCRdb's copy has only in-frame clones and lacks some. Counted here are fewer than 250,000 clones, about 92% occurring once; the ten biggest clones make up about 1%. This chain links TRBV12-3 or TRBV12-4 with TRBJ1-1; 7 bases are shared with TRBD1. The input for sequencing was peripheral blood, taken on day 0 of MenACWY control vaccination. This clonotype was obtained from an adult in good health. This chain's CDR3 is CASSSGQAALAFF. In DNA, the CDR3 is TGTGCCAGCAGTTCCGGACAGGCTGCTCTCGCTTTCTTT.